The 18 T cell receptor beta chains reported below all come from one sample, sequenced in a study of T cell repertoires in cytomegalovirus infection. Each CDR3 protein is one row after TCRdb ran MiXCR on the reads. This table has around 430,000 distinct CDR3 sequences, approximately 42% appearing once. Their target antigens are unknown. Sequenced here: cultured PBMCs, sampled from culture after CMV antigen stimulation. The receptors originated from a human donor in good health (CMV status not recorded). Some clones in this sample may be carry-over from other donors' samples.

In this sample, this clonotype turned up a few times. The V and J genes are TRBV28 and TRBJ2-7; D unresolved. Germline V CDR1 and CDR2: MDHEN, SYDVKM. The length of the CDR3 is 13 residues. The V gene lost 1 base and the J gene lost 4 bases, with 8 bases spanning the gap. CDR3 in DNA: TGTGCCAGCAGTTTATTGGGCTATTACGAGCAGTACTTC. It translates to CASSLLGYYEQYF.

The CDR3 protein is CATRGVSDYGYTF. The DNA of the CDR3 is TGTGCCACTCGGGGGGTCTCGGACTATGGCTACACCTTC. The gene calls are TRBV12-3 or TRBV12-4 and TRBJ1-2; a weak D match, TRBD1 (5 bases). The CDR3 consists of 13 residues. V was clipped by 10 bases and J by 3 bases, with 15 bases between them.

This clonotype has ten or more counts. The J gene is TRBJ2-7, the V gene TRBV7-2; 7 nucleotides line up with TRBD2. The CDR3 is 15 residues long. CDR1 is SGHTA, CDR2 FQGNSA, per germline. Trimming at V came to 5 bases and at J to 2 bases, leaving 9 bases not matched to a gene. As DNA, the CDR3 is TGTGCCAGCAGCCCCCGGGTAGCGGGCACCTACGAGCAGTACTTC. Protein: CASSPRVAGTYEQYF. Looking up the rest from reference TRBV7-2 and TRBJ2-7 gives the full variable domain: GAGVSQSPSNKVTEKGKDVELRCDPISGHTALYWYRQSLGQGLEFLIYFQGNSAPDKSGLPSDRFSAERTGGSVSTLTIQRTQQEDSAVYLCASSPRVAGTYEQYFGPGTRLTVT.

This chain uses TRBV27 with TRBJ2-7; D gene unclear. CDR3 length equals 13 residues. Germline loops: CDR1 MNHEY, CDR2 SMNVEV (reference sequence). V lost 0 bases, J lost 6 bases, and 9 bases lay in between. The CDR3 bases are TGTGCCAGCAGTTTATCACTCGCTGGCGAGCAGTACTTC. It yields the protein CASSLSLAGEQYF.

This clonotype was seen a handful of times. The genes are TRBV11-2 and TRBJ2-7; unclear D gene. The V and J ends lost 10 bases and 0 bases respectively, with 13 bases between them. This CDR3 has 13 residues. Per germline, CDR1 SGHAT and CDR2 FQNNGV. The CDR3 is CATQAPSSYEQYF. As DNA, the CDR3 is TGTGCCACCCAGGCCCCCAGCTCCTACGAGCAGTACTTC.

In this sample, this clonotype turned up once. The chain couples TRBV18 to TRBJ2-1; 10 nucleotides match TRBD2. Germline CDR1 KGHSH, CDR2 LQKENI. Trimming removed 2 bases from V and 9 bases from J; junction bases left unmatched: 7. CDR3 size: 15 residues. CDR3 sequence: CASSPGPSGSSEQFF. CDR3 nucleotides: TGTGCCAGCTCACCAGGCCCTAGCGGGAGCTCTGAGCAGTTCTTC.

The chain uses TRBV19 and TRBJ2-1; 9 bases are a match to TRBD2. The germline V gene encodes CDR1 LNHDA and CDR2 SQIVND (reference sequence). This CDR3 is 15 amino acids long. The trim removed 1 base at V and 13 bases at J, leaving 11 bases unmatched. The CDR3 DNA sequence: TGTGCCAGTAGTATAGTATCGCTAGCGGGAAATAGTCAGTTCTTC. Its protein is CASSIVSLAGNSQFF.

The chain employs TRBV14 and TRBJ2-7; 9 bases are shared with TRBD1. CDR3 size: 15 residues. Per the germline V gene, CDR1 is SGHDN and CDR2 is FVKESK. Trimming cost V 1 base and J 3 bases; bases outside gene matches: 4. This chain's CDR3 is CASSQGGTGLYEQYF. CDR3 nucleotides: TGTGCCAGCAGCCAAGGAGGGACAGGGCTCTACGAGCAGTACTTC.

DNA for the CDR3: TGTGCCAGCAGCCGACTAGCGGGGAGGAACACCGGGGAGCTGTTTTTT. This gives the protein CASSRLAGRNTGELFF. The chain employs TRBV7-6 and TRBJ2-2; 11 bases align to TRBD2. From germline, CDR1 is SGHVS and CDR2 FNYEAQ. V lost 5 bases to trimming and J lost 1 base; unmatched junction nucleotides: 3. The CDR3 sequence is 16 residues long.

The chain recombines TRBV7-6 with TRBJ2-3; D ambiguous. Germline V CDR1 and CDR2: SGHVS, FNYEAQ. The CDR3 covers 16 residues. The ends were cut back, 6 bases at V and 0 bases at J, with 16 bases in the middle. CDR3 protein: CASSLPIPLSTDTQYF. CDR3 bases: TGTGCCAGCAGTCTACCAATCCCATTAAGCACAGATACGCAGTATTTT.

The V gene is TRBV7-6, the J gene TRBJ2-7, with TRBD1 as a possible D gene (6 bases). The germline gives CDR1 SGHVS, CDR2 FNYEAQ. The CDR3 loop spans 16 amino acids. Trimming stripped 5 bases from V and 0 bases from J, with 17 bases between. The CDR3 here is CASSVSPGVSSYEQYF. The CDR3 DNA is TGTGCCAGCAGCGTGAGCCCAGGGGTAAGCTCCTACGAGCAGTACTTC.

As for this clonotype: Since no conserved phenylalanine or tryptophan closes the CDR3, a read error is the likely cause. The chain couples TRBV7-4 to TRBJ2-1; a weak D match, TRBD2 (5 bases). CDR1 SGHVT and CDR2 SQSDAQ come from the germline V gene. CDR3 length: 18 residues. V lost 1 base, J lost 5 bases, and 21 bases lay in between. Here the CDR3 reads CASSLVGRFRMRDNEQFL. CDR3 bases: TGTGCCAGCAGCTTAGTGGGGAGATTTCGAATGCGGGACAATGAGCAGTTCCTC.

The chain is built from TRBV9 and TRBJ2-6; D is unresolved. Trimming pared 3 bases from V and 0 bases from J, leaving 4 bases between. The CDR3 spans 14 residues. Germline lookup yields CDR1 SGDLS and CDR2 YYNGEE. The CDR3 region has the DNA TGTGCCAGCAGCGCGTACTCTGGGGCCAACGTCCTGACTTTC. Protein: CASSAYSGANVLTF.

There are a few counts of this clonotype. The chain combines TRBV19 with TRBJ2-7, with 14 bases fitting TRBD2. This CDR3 contains 17 residues. Germline CDR1 is LNHDA and CDR2 is SQIVND (reference sequence). J gave up 5 bases and V 5 bases, and 11 bases lay outside the gene matches. The CDR3 coding sequence is TGTGCCAGTAGTTCCGGGACGGGGGGACTAGCGGGAGACGAGCAGTACTTC. Encoded protein: CASSSGTGGLAGDEQYF.

The chain uses TRBV9 and TRBJ1-4, with 10 bases aligning to TRBD1. The CDR3 length is 15 residues. With V trimmed by 3 bases and J by 7 bases, 6 bases remained unmatched. The germline CDR1 and CDR2 sequences are SGDLS and YYNGEE. This chain's CDR3 is CASSGPDRGGEKLFF. CDR3 bases: TGTGCCAGCAGCGGGCCGGACAGGGGGGGTGAAAAACTGTTTTTT.

V gene TRBV19 combines with J gene TRBJ2-3, with D perhaps matching TRBD2 (6 bases). V gave up 9 bases and J gave up 2 bases, with 21 bases separating them. Looked up from germline, CDR1 is LNHDA and CDR2 is SQIVND (reference sequence). This CDR3 region has 16 residues. The CDR3 loop is CARASGVVRATDTQYF. The CDR3 nucleotides read TGTGCCAGGGCTTCGGGGGTAGTCAGGGCCACAGATACGCAGTATTTT.

The chain is built from TRBV2 and TRBJ2-7; possibly TRBD1 or TRBD2 for D (6 bases each). Germline V lookup: CDR1 SNHLY, CDR2 FYNNEI. Trimming removed 2 bases from V and 6 bases from J, with 11 bases in between. The CDR3 covers 13 residues. The CDR3 coding sequence is TGTGCCAGCAGTGAAAGGGGGGTCCCCGAGCAGTACTTC. Residues: CASSERGVPEQYF.

The chain has TRBV29-1 and TRBJ2-2, with 14 nucleotides matching TRBD2. This CDR3 has 15 residues. Germline CDR1 reads SQVTM; CDR2 reads ANQGSEA. V was clipped by 7 bases and J by 1 base; unmatched bases: 2. The chain's CDR3 is CSAGTSGGNTGELFF. For the CDR3, the DNA is TGCAGCGCCGGGACTAGCGGGGGGAACACCGGGGAGCTGTTTTTT.